This T cell receptor (beta chain) is drawn from a study of Ad26.COV2.S vaccination and SARS-CoV-2 variants. Treatment reported: around 19 received Ad26.COV2.S at low or high dose, single or two shots; five or six received placebo; per-sample allocation not given. Samples came from day 63 after the first vaccine or placebo injection. Repertoires were generated with immunoSEQ multiplex PCR, while TCRdb's copy carries only in-frame clones and drops some. Of about 480,000 clones listed, about 83% are singletons. The sample in question was peripheral blood, obtained in a trial of Ad26.COV2.S vaccine versus placebo. The receptor was derived from a person aged 18 to 65 who received the Ad26.COV2.S COVID-19 vaccine or a placebo.

CDR3 sequence reads: CASSFQTGRETGELFF. CDR3 nucleotide sequence: TGCGCCAGCAGCTTTCAGACAGGCCGCGAGACCGGGGAGCTGTTTTTT. The rearrangement uses TRBV5-1 and TRBJ2-2; tentatively, D is TRBD1 (6 bases). The V gene lost 2 bases and the J gene lost 5 bases, with 16 bases spanning the gap. Germline V gene sequence: CDR1 SGHRS, CDR2 YFSETQ. The CDR3 loop spans 16 amino acids.